There are a few counts of the clone carrying this TCR beta chain. Its antigen is unidentified. These data belong to a study of human T cells and chemical hapten exposure. Whole-study context: Throughout a study of approximately 5 months, patients underwent weekly scalp administration of diphenylcyclopropenone doses. TCR yield per sample varied, mainly due to pooled library volumes. General study findings and limits: The donors suffered from alopecia, so their immune response may not match that of healthy people.

The V and J ends lost 5 bases and 7 bases, in that order; junction bases with no gene match: 2. Germline-derived CDR1 and CDR2 are MNHEY and SMNVEV (reference sequence). The CDR3 extends over 14 amino acids. TCRdb processed the RACE reads anew with MiXCR; each CDR3 protein has one entry. There are under 200,000 distinct CDR3 sequences in the sample; about a quarter occur only once, and roughly 2% lies in the top ten. Time point: patch test 3, about 24 weeks after DPC sensitization. Treatment indicated: therapeutic diphenylcyclopropenone sensitization with weekly scalp DPC. The receptor comes from a woman younger than 30 with alopecia areata. Some clones in this sample may be carry-over from other donors' samples. The gene calls are TRBV27 and TRBJ2-1; 13 bases are a match to TRBD2. The starting material was whole blood, obtained in connection with sensitization to the hapten diphenylcyclopropenone (DPC). CDR3: CASSGTSGMNEQFF. CDR3 coding DNA: TGTGCCAGCAGTGGGACTAGCGGGATGAATGAGCAGTTCTTC.